Given below is one TCR beta chain in context. This record belongs to a study of blood T cell repertoires in COVID-19. As for the study in general: Italy, Spain and the United States were the sources of the convalescent and acute COVID-19 samples. The cDNA or gDNA used as material had been derived from T cells, B-cell-depleted T cells, or PBMCs.

Per the study methods: It was from reference gene primer amplification that nucleated cell counts were estimated. Profiled with immunoSEQ multiplex PCR; TCRdb holds only in-frame clones, not every one. For V, J and clone size, that table is used; D and trimming come from the DNA. The sample yields roughly 41,000 clones, 88% seen once. With 0 bases clipped from V and 2 bases from J, the junction kept 6 bases outside the gene matches. Germline CDR1 reads SGDLS; CDR2 reads YYNGEE. The CDR3 covers 16 residues. This TCR came from a human donor in a cohort sampled during active COVID-19. The chain carries TRBV9 and TRBJ2-3; 7 bases are shared with TRBD1. What was sequenced was peripheral blood. CDR3 sequence: CASSVAGGTVTDTQYF. DNA of the CDR3: TGTGCCAGCAGCGTAGCTGGTGGGACAGTCACAGATACGCAGTATTTT.